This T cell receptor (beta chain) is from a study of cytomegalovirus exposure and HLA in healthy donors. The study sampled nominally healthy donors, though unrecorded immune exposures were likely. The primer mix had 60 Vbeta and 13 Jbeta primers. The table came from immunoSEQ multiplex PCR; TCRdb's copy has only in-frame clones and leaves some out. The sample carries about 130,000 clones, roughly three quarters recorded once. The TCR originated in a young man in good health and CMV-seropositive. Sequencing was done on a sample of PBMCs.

This CDR3 reads CASSGYTEFDEKLFF. The DNA for the CDR3 is TGTGCCAGCAGTGGATATACAGAGTTTGATGAAAAACTGTTTTTT. The rearrangement links TRBV25-1 to TRBJ1-4, with D hard to call. Per the germline V gene, CDR1 is MGHDK and CDR2 is SYGVNS. The CDR3 runs 15 residues. V was shortened by 4 bases and J by 6 bases, with 15 bases between the two germline ends.